The clone carrying this T cell receptor (beta chain) showed up just a few times. This table comes from immunoSEQ multiplex PCR, and its TCRdb copy is limited to in-frame clones, with some not included. The data contain around 270,000 clones, approximately 86% of them singletons. The data are from a study of blood T cell repertoires in COVID-19. Looking at the study overall: Sites across the United States, Italy and Spain contributed samples from acute and convalescent COVID-19.

Germline V gives CDR1 MNHEY, CDR2 SVGAGI. With 2 bases removed from V and 10 bases from J, the gap between germline ends came to 15 bases. This CDR3 region has 15 residues. The receptor's source is a man between 40 and 49 years old who had recovered from COVID-19. The chain couples TRBV6-5 to TRBJ1-6, with no clear D. Sequencing was done on a sample of peripheral blood. Written as DNA, the CDR3 is TGTGCCAGCAGTTACACCGCGTCCCTCGGGTCACCCCTCCACTTT. Encoded protein: CASSYTASLGSPLHF.